A single sample gave rise to the 18 T cell receptor beta chains below, sequenced in a study of T-cell memory formation after mild COVID-19. TCRdb fed the 5' RACE reads into MiXCR, producing one record per CDR3 protein. The sample carries some 280,000 distinct CDR3 sequences, about a sixth recorded once. The sequenced sample consisted of PBMCs or a T cell subset sorted from them (not recorded which). Receptors were obtained from a young man who had mild COVID-19 (a few samples of this study predate the infection). Cell type and time point are not known.

This clonotype was seen a handful of times. This chain uses TRBV15 with TRBJ2-1, with TRBD2 identical over 8 bases. V shed 7 bases and J 1 base; nucleotides not matched to a gene: 6. This CDR3 region has 15 residues. The germline gives CDR1 LNHNV, CDR2 YYDKDF (reference sequence). CDR3 loop: CATKERGYSYNEQFF. CDR3 DNA: TGTGCCACCAAGGAGCGGGGGTATTCCTACAATGAGCAGTTCTTC.

This chain uses TRBV12-3 or TRBV12-4 with TRBJ1-4; D gene uncertain. The CDR3 spans 14 residues. V was pared by 3 bases and J by 8 bases, with 13 bases between. The CDR3, as DNA: TGTGCCAGCAGTTTGCGGGGAGGCTCGGAAAAACTGTTTTTT. Translated, it gives CASSLRGGSEKLFF.

CDR3 DNA sequence: TGTGCCGGTGGGGCCGAGAGCTCCTACGAGCAGTACGTC. As protein: CAGGAESSYEQYV. This chain links TRBV7-2 with TRBJ2-7, with D perhaps matching TRBD1 (5 bases). Trimming took 11 bases from V and 0 from J, leaving 14 bases between them. Germline V gene lookup returns CDR1 SGHTA and CDR2 FQGNSA. The CDR3 extends over 13 amino acids.

The chain couples TRBV5-1 to TRBJ2-1; TRBD2 agrees at 12 bases. Trimming took 3 bases from V and 8 from J; bases not matched to a gene: 3. The CDR3 runs 14 residues. Per germline, CDR1 SGHRS and CDR2 YFSETQ. The CDR3 DNA follows: TGCGCCAGCAGCTCTAGCGGGGGGGATGATGAGCAGTTCTTC. Its protein is CASSSSGGDDEQFF.

The gene calls are TRBV4-3 and TRBJ1-2; TRBD1 is a possible D gene (6 bases). CDR3 size: 15 residues. Germline V gene sequence: CDR1 LGHNA, CDR2 YSLEER. Trimming shortened V by 1 base and J by 5 bases, and 14 bases separated the two germline ends. In nucleotides, the CDR3 is TGCGCCAGCAGCCAAGCGCGCAGGGGAGGGTATGGCTACACCTTC. It yields the protein CASSQARRGGYGYTF.

V and J are TRBV5-1 and TRBJ2-3; no firm D call. Trimming stripped 0 bases from V and 2 bases from J, with 7 bases between. The CDR3 loop spans 14 amino acids. Germline CDR1 and CDR2: SGHRS and YFSETQ. CDR3 region: CASSLASATDTQYF. CDR3 in DNA: TGCGCCAGCAGCTTGGCCTCGGCCACAGATACGCAGTATTTT.

The chain links TRBV19 to TRBJ2-7, with D perhaps being TRBD1 or TRBD2 (6 bases each). The V gene lost 8 bases and the J gene lost 0 bases, with 14 bases spanning the gap. This CDR3 has 14 residues. Looked up from germline, CDR1 is LNHDA and CDR2 is SQIVND (reference sequence). CDR3 sequence reads: CASGGQANSYEQYV. CDR3 DNA: TGTGCCAGTGGGGGGCAGGCGAACTCCTACGAGCAGTACGTC.

The sample holds a few counts of this clonotype. V is TRBV6-5 and J is TRBJ2-7, with TRBD2 as a possible D gene (5 bases). CDR3 length: 13 residues. CDR1 is MNHEY and CDR2 is SVGAGI in the germline V gene. Trimming removed 2 bases at V and 3 bases at J, with 8 bases between. The CDR3 DNA is TGTGCCAGCAGTTACGGAGGCAACTACGAGCAGTACTTC. Amino acid sequence: CASSYGGNYEQYF.

The V gene is TRBV7-2, the J gene TRBJ1-2; perhaps TRBD1 as D (5 bases). Germline values: CDR1 SGHTA, CDR2 FQGNSA. The ends were cut back, 5 bases at V and 7 bases at J, with 17 bases in the middle. The length of the CDR3 is 14 residues. The CDR3 sequence is CASSLAGEVGGYTF. In DNA form, the CDR3 reads TGTGCCAGCAGCCTGGCGGGGGAAGTCGGTGGCTACACCTTC.

The gene calls are TRBV29-1 and TRBJ2-2; D is ambiguous. V was cut by 4 bases and J by 0 bases, with 6 bases left in between. The CDR3 sequence is 13 residues long. Per germline, CDR1 SQVTM and CDR2 ANQGSEA. CDR3 DNA: TGCAGCGTTGCTCAGACGAACACCGGGGAGCTGTTTTTT. It specifies CSVAQTNTGELFF.

This clonotype has more than one count but fewer than ten. The rearrangement links TRBV9 to TRBJ2-2; D remains ambiguous. V was shortened by 7 bases and J by 4 bases, with 20 bases between the two germline ends. The V gene's germline CDR1 is SGDLS and CDR2 YYNGEE. The CDR3 length is 16 residues. DNA for the CDR3: TGTGCCAGCTCCGCGCGAAGGGTAAAGAGCACCGGGGAGCTGTTTTTT. Its protein product is CASSARRVKSTGELFF.

This clonotype was observed a few times. The chain joins TRBV5-1 to TRBJ2-5, with TRBD2 matching over 8 bases. J gave up 4 bases and V 0 bases, and 2 bases lay outside the gene matches. CDR3 length: 14 residues. Germline CDR1 and CDR2: SGHRS and YFSETQ. DNA for the CDR3: TGCGCCAGCAGCTTGGCCGGGACTAGAGAGACCCAGTACTTC. Translation: CASSLAGTRETQYF.

This clonotype was picked up a small number of times. The V call is TRBV20-1, the J call TRBJ2-2; D gene uncertain. Germline CDR1 and CDR2: DFQATT and SNEGSKA (reference sequence). There are 15 residues in the CDR3. Trimming stripped 6 bases from V and 5 bases from J, with 19 bases between. CDR3 nucleotide sequence: TGCAGTGCACCACTATCGGGTGGCGTGACCGGGGAGCTGTTTTTT. Its translation: CSAPLSGGVTGELFF.

The V and J genes are TRBV5-1 and TRBJ2-5; D assignment may be TRBD1 or TRBD2 (5 bases each). V shed 4 bases and J shed 0 bases, with 13 bases lying between them. CDR1 is SGHRS and CDR2 is YFSETQ in the germline V gene. There are 15 residues in the CDR3. The CDR3 DNA reads TGCGCCAGCAGCCGTACCGGGACGGACCAAGAGACCCAGTACTTC. Amino acid sequence: CASSRTGTDQETQYF.

The rearrangement joins TRBV4-3 to TRBJ2-1; 7 bases are shared with TRBD2. The V segment lost 6 bases and the J segment 7 bases; nucleotides outside the gene matches: 18. Germline CDR1 and CDR2: LGHNA and YSLEER. The CDR3 runs 17 residues. The DNA for the CDR3 is TGCGCCAGCAGGCCAACCCGTAGCGGGTCGAGAAGTAATGAGCAGTTCTTC. Its translation is CASRPTRSGSRSNEQFF.

The genes are TRBV5-4 and TRBJ2-7; D unclear. CDR3 size: 13 residues. V lost 4 bases to trimming and J lost 4 bases, with 12 bases between them. The germline CDR1 and CDR2 sequences are SGHNT and YYREEE (reference sequence). The CDR3 DNA is TGTGCCAGCAGCCAGCAGGCCGGTTACGAGCAGTACTTC. This encodes CASSQQAGYEQYF.

This clonotype was seen a handful of times. The chain has TRBV9 and TRBJ2-3, with D unclear. CDR1 is SGDLS, CDR2 YYNGEE, per germline. This CDR3 spans 13 amino acids. Between the trimmed V and J ends, which lost 0 bases and 5 bases, there was a span of 7 bases. In DNA form, the CDR3 reads TGTGCCAGCAGCGTAGCTGTAGGAGATACGCAGTATTTT. The encoded protein is CASSVAVGDTQYF. Full variable domain (outside the CDR3, taken from reference TRBV9 and TRBJ2-3): DSGVTQTPKHLITATGQRVTLRCSPRSGDLSVYWYQQSLDQGLQFLIQYYNGEERAKGNILERFSAQQFPDLHSELNLSSLELGDSALYFCASSVAVGDTQYFGPGTRLTVL.

This clonotype was counted at least ten times. The chain has TRBV12-3 or TRBV12-4 and TRBJ2-1; D possibly corresponds to TRBD1 (6 bases). The CDR3 is made up of 15 amino acids. Trimming took off 5 bases at V and 0 bases at J, with 11 bases between the two ends. DNA for the CDR3: TGTGCCAGCAGTGTAACAGGGAGCTCCTACAATGAGCAGTTCTTC. This translates into CASSVTGSSYNEQFF.